This TCR beta chain is from a study of T cell responses to AZD1222 COVID-19 vaccine. About this clone itself: Its target is unknown.

Here immunoSEQ multiplex PCR was the method, and the copy in TCRdb shows in-frame clones only, minus some. This sample has about 100,000 clones, with around nine tenths found just once. Overall study results and limits: Possibly, clonal diversity was underestimated; donors were largely white British and included more females. Baseline serostatus was positive in only a handful of AZD1222 recipients. None of the repertoires were sampled until the peak T cell response had passed. As reported, nearly half of all spike-specific TCRs target variant regions that are unmutated.

The CDR3 sequence is 16 residues long. V lost 0 bases and J lost 6, with 14 bases in between. Germline CDR1 SNHLY, CDR2 FYNNEI. The chain joins TRBV2 to TRBJ2-2; D gene ambiguous. The input for sequencing was peripheral blood, taken 28 days after the second AZD1222 dose. This TCR derives from an adult who received the AZD1222 COVID-19 vaccine. CDR3: CASSEAIGDKAGELFF. CDR3 nucleotides: TGTGCCAGCAGTGAAGCTATTGGGGATAAGGCCGGGGAGCTGTTTTTT.